Below, 27 T cell receptor beta chains from the same sample are listed, as sequenced in a study of shared clonotypes between healthy human individuals (dated by TCRdb to between 2020 and 2021). The library came from the immunoSEQ multiplex PCR assay. TCRdb mirrors the immuneACCESS table, restricted to in-frame sequences. Some clones are absent from its copies; in checked studies, under half trace to an unresolved V gene, and the reason for the others is unknown. The sample table records millions of clones; over 85% of these occur just once. The top ten hold around 0.14% of the sample. Specimen: naive CD4+ T cells sorted from blood. The sample's cell subset or site label, decoded: CD45RA+ positively selected. The receptors originated from a young man in good health.

The genes are TRBV4-3 and TRBJ1-5; D is perhaps TRBD1 (5 bases). V lost 4 bases and J 4 bases, leaving 14 bases between the germline ends. This CDR3 comprises 15 residues. CDR1 is LGHNA, CDR2 YSLEER, per germline. CDR3 amino acids: CASSLERGGNQPQHF. CDR3 in DNA: TGCGCCAGCAGCCTAGAAAGGGGCGGGAATCAGCCCCAGCATTTT.

The rearrangement uses TRBV28 and TRBJ2-3, with 7 bases identical to TRBD1. The V and J ends lost 8 bases and 1 base, in that order; junction bases with no gene match: 9. In germline, CDR1 is MDHEN, CDR2 SYDVKM. This CDR3 is 15 amino acids long. CDR3 residues: CASGMGTAGTDTQYF. Here the CDR3 DNA reads TGTGCCAGCGGAATGGGGACAGCAGGCACAGATACGCAGTATTTT.

The chain links TRBV28 to TRBJ2-7, with a possible D match to TRBD1 (6 bases). The CDR3 contains 12 residues. Germline V gene lookup returns CDR1 MDHEN and CDR2 SYDVKM. Between the trimmed V and J ends, which lost 6 bases and 3 bases, there was a span of 9 bases. CDR3 nucleotide sequence: TGTGCCAGCAGCTGGACAGTCTACGAGCAGTACTTC. Translating gives CASSWTVYEQYF. Together with reference TRBV28 and TRBJ2-7, the CDR3 gives the full variable domain: DVKVTQSSRYLVKRTGEKVFLECVQDMDHENMFWYRQDPGLGLRLIYFSYDVKMKEKGDIPEGYSVSREKKERFSLILESASTNQTSMYLCASSWTVYEQYFGPGTRLTVT.

The CDR3 nucleotides read TGTGCCAGTAGTATCGCAGGGGGTGGGCAAGAGACCCAGTACTTC. Residues: CASSIAGGGQETQYF. This chain joins TRBV19 and TRBJ2-5; TRBD1 matches 7 bases. The CDR3 loop spans 15 amino acids. V shed 3 bases, J shed 2 bases, and the junction held 6 bases outside the gene matches. Germline CDR1 and CDR2: LNHDA and SQIVND (reference sequence).

The rearrangement uses TRBV4-3 and TRBJ2-3; TRBD1 matches 7 bases. The CDR3 loop spans 17 amino acids. Trimming removed 0 bases from V and 4 bases from J; junction bases left unmatched: 10. Per germline, CDR1 LGHNA and CDR2 YSLEER. CDR3 sequence (DNA): TGCGCCAGCAGCCAAGAAGGGACCCCAGGGGGAGCAGATACGCAGTATTTT. Translated: CASSQEGTPGGADTQYF.

The chain couples TRBV19 to TRBJ1-1; D remains ambiguous. The CDR3 extends over 14 amino acids. Germline CDR1 and CDR2: LNHDA and SQIVND (reference sequence). V lost 1 base and J lost 1, with 7 bases in between. CDR3 in DNA: TGTGCCAGTAGTATAGGGAAGGGGAACACTGAAGCTTTCTTT. It encodes CASSIGKGNTEAFF.

This chain joins TRBV7-9 and TRBJ2-2; possible D gene TRBD1, 5 bases. Germline V CDR1 and CDR2: SEHNR, FQNEAQ (reference sequence). This CDR3 is built from 18 residues. Trimming took off 3 bases at V and 3 bases at J, with 20 bases between the two ends. The CDR3 region has the DNA TGTGCCAGCAGCTTCCTAACAGGCGTTGCTGGCTACACCGGGGAGCTGTTTTTT. It codes for CASSFLTGVAGYTGELFF.

The rearrangement uses TRBV6-6 and TRBJ2-5; 8 bases fit TRBD2. Losses at the gene ends were 4 bases for V and 4 bases for J; bases not matched to a gene: 8. This CDR3 has 15 residues. Germline values: CDR1 MNHNY, CDR2 SVGAGI (reference sequence). CDR3 residues: CASSSSLAVGETQYF. The DNA of the CDR3 is TGTGCCAGCAGTTCCTCACTAGCGGTAGGAGAGACCCAGTACTTC.

Notes on this clone: Because the CDR3 is missing its conserved closing phenylalanine or tryptophan, this is likely a read error. The DNA is left out, because the CDR3 cannot be placed on it with certainty; the CDR3 is given as TCRdb lists it. The V and J genes are TRBV6-8 and TRBJ1-2. Counting both end residues, the CDR3 totals 9 amino acids. Germline CDR1 MNHGY, CDR2 SAAAGT. CDR3 in amino acids: CASKSRTMV.

Note on this clone: Other DNA sequences in this specimen translate into the identical CDR3. The rearrangement joins TRBV6-5 to TRBJ2-3; D is unclear. The CDR3 length is 13 residues. Germline assignment: CDR1 MNHEY and CDR2 SVGAGI. V lost 4 bases to trimming and J lost 3 bases, with 8 bases between them. For the CDR3, the DNA is TGTGCCAGCAGTTTTCCCGGGACAGATACGCAGTATTTT. This sequence encodes CASSFPGTDTQYF.

This clone was found once. The J gene is TRBJ1-2, the V gene TRBV5-8; D is undetermined. The CDR3 has 15 amino acids. Trimming removed 0 bases at V and 9 bases at J, with 18 bases between. Germline V gene data show CDR1 as SGHTS and CDR2 as YDEGEE. CDR3: CASSLGSTLTSRYTF. In DNA form, the CDR3 reads TGTGCCAGCAGCTTGGGTTCGACGCTTACTTCACGCTACACCTTC.

J is TRBJ1-1 and V is TRBV10-3; the D is unclear. The CDR3 extends over 12 amino acids. The ends were cut back, 10 bases at V and 5 bases at J, with 14 bases in the middle. Germline values: CDR1 ENHRY, CDR2 SYGVKD. CDR3 sequence reads: CATRAPGTEAFF. DNA of the CDR3: TGTGCCACCAGAGCTCCGGGGACTGAAGCTTTCTTT.

This clone was seen just once. The chain carries TRBV5-1 and TRBJ2-7, with 9 bases aligning to TRBD1. With 2 bases clipped from V and 5 bases from J, the junction kept 5 bases outside the gene matches. The length of the CDR3 is 14 residues. CDR1 and CDR2 from the germline V gene are SGHRS and YFSETQ. The CDR3 coding sequence is TGCGCCAGCAGCTTTACAGGGGGCTATAACGAGCAGTACTTC. This translates into CASSFTGGYNEQYF.

The J gene is TRBJ1-6, the V gene TRBV19; D gene uncertain. Germline-derived CDR1 and CDR2 are LNHDA and SQIVND (reference sequence). There are 14 residues in the CDR3. V dropped 3 bases and J dropped 9 bases, with 12 bases sitting between them. DNA of the CDR3: TGTGCCAGTAGTATTGAGGGAGGTTTTTCACCCCTCCACTTT. It yields the protein CASSIEGGFSPLHF.

This clone was recorded once. V gene TRBV2 combines with J gene TRBJ2-1; the match to TRBD2 covers 7 bases. The CDR3 totals 16 residues. Trimming removed 6 bases from V and 0 bases from J; junction bases left unmatched: 8. Germline values: CDR1 SNHLY, CDR2 FYNNEI. The CDR3 is CASRATSASSYNEQFF. DNA for the CDR3: TGTGCCAGCAGGGCCACTAGCGCGAGCTCCTACAATGAGCAGTTCTTC.

This sequence joins TRBV27 and TRBJ1-5; a possible D gene is TRBD1 (6 bases). V shed 6 bases and J shed 2 bases, with 23 bases lying between them. CDR1 MNHEY and CDR2 SMNVEV come from the germline V gene (reference sequence). The CDR3 loop spans 18 amino acids. CDR3 DNA: TGTGCCAGCAGAGTTGCCCCAGGGGCTCGAAGGGGCAATCAGCCCCAGCATTTT. Translating it yields CASRVAPGARRGNQPQHF.

The CDR3 reads CASSARTGDMNTEAFF. DNA for the CDR3: TGTGCCAGTAGTGCCAGGACAGGGGATATGAACACTGAAGCTTTCTTT. This chain joins TRBV19 and TRBJ1-1, with 9 positions matching TRBD1. CDR1 and CDR2 from the germline V gene are LNHDA and SQIVND (reference sequence). There are 16 residues in the CDR3. Trimming cost V 5 bases and J 0 bases; bases outside gene matches: 7.

J is TRBJ2-1 and V is TRBV30; TRBD1 aligns across 9 bases. Germline-derived CDR1 and CDR2 are GTSNPN and SVGIG (reference sequence). J lost 1 base, V lost 3 bases, and 31 bases had no gene match. The CDR3 consists of 24 residues. The CDR3, as DNA: TGTGCCTGGAGGCAGGCACGGACAGGGGTAAAAGGGAATCCTTTATGGGTATCCTACAATGAGCAGTTCTTC. Translated, it gives CAWRQARTGVKGNPLWVSYNEQFF.

The chain carries TRBV7-2 and TRBJ2-1; TRBD2 matches at 16 bases. Germline loops: CDR1 SGHTA, CDR2 FQGNSA. V trimming: 3 bases; J trimming: 7 bases; junction bases outside the gene matches: 12. The CDR3 is 19 amino acids. The CDR3 loop reads CASSFIAGTSGGARNEQFF. The CDR3 DNA follows: TGTGCCAGCAGCTTCATAGCCGGGACTAGCGGGGGGGCGAGGAATGAGCAGTTCTTC. Filled out from reference TRBV7-2 and TRBJ2-1, the complete variable domain reads GAGVSQSPSNKVTEKGKDVELRCDPISGHTALYWYRQSLGQGLEFLIYFQGNSAPDKSGLPSDRFSAERTGGSVSTLTIQRTQQEDSAVYLCASSFIAGTSGGARNEQFFGPGTRLTVL.

The chain links TRBV10-1 to TRBJ2-3; the D gene is possibly TRBD1 (6 bases). Germline V gene lookup returns CDR1 WNHNN and CDR2 SYGVQD (reference sequence). This CDR3 has 16 residues. The ends were cut back, 3 bases at V and 2 bases at J, with 15 bases in the middle. DNA of the CDR3: TGCGCCAGCAGTGATGGGACACTGAAATTCACAGATACGCAGTATTTT. The encoded protein is CASSDGTLKFTDTQYF.

As to this clone: The sample carries other DNA sequences with the same CDR3. V usage is TRBV30 and J usage is TRBJ1-5; 7 bases map to TRBD1. This CDR3 has 13 residues. V lost 3 bases to trimming and J lost 6 bases; unmatched junction nucleotides: 5. Germline lookup yields CDR1 GTSNPN and CDR2 SVGIG (reference sequence). The CDR3 DNA is TGTGCCTGGAGCGGCCAGGGGGGTCAGCCCCAGCATTTT. Its translation is CAWSGQGGQPQHF.

The chain combines TRBV18 with TRBJ2-7, with 8 nucleotides matching TRBD1. V trimming: 6 bases; J trimming: 4 bases; junction bases outside the gene matches: 11. CDR1 is KGHSH and CDR2 is LQKENI in the germline V gene. The CDR3 has 15 residues. CDR3 amino acids: CASSRGQGPSYEQYF. The CDR3 nucleotides are TGTGCCAGCTCCCGAGGACAGGGTCCCTCTTACGAGCAGTACTTC. The whole variable domain, remainder taken from reference TRBV18 and TRBJ2-7, is NAGVMQNPRHLVRRRGQEARLRCSPMKGHSHVYWYRQLPEEGLKFMVYLQKENIIDESGMPKERFSAEFPKEGPSILRIQQVVRGDSAAYFCASSRGQGPSYEQYFGPGTRLTVT.

The chain carries TRBV5-1 and TRBJ2-7; TRBD2 agrees at 9 bases. Trimming took 3 bases from V and 0 from J; bases not matched to a gene: 4. The CDR3 covers 15 residues. Germline V gives CDR1 SGHRS, CDR2 YFSETQ. This chain's CDR3 is CASSWTSVSSYEQYF. The CDR3 coding sequence is TGCGCCAGCAGCTGGACTAGCGTGAGCTCCTACGAGCAGTACTTC. Using reference TRBV5-1 and TRBJ2-7 for the parts outside the CDR3, the full variable domain is KAGVTQTPRYLIKTRGQQVTLSCSPISGHRSVSWYQQTPGQGLQFLFEYFSETQRNKGNFPGRFSGRQFSNSRSEMNVSTLELGDSALYLCASSWTSVSSYEQYFGPGTRLTVT.

The genes are TRBV7-2 and TRBJ2-3; no reliable D call. This CDR3 spans 15 amino acids. CDR1 is SGHTA and CDR2 is FQGNSA in the germline V gene. V was trimmed by 1 base and J by 4 bases, leaving 12 bases between them. This chain's CDR3 is CASSLGPGKADTQYF. In DNA, the CDR3 is TGTGCCAGCAGCTTAGGGCCGGGTAAAGCAGATACGCAGTATTTT.

On this clone itself: Other DNA sequences in the same sample also yield this CDR3. This sequence joins TRBV4-3 and TRBJ2-2; no clear D gene. This CDR3 comprises 15 residues. CDR1 is LGHNA, CDR2 YSLEER, per germline. Trimming cost V 0 bases and J 4 bases, with 9 bases left between them. CDR3 sequence reads: CASSQDSGITGELFF. In DNA, the CDR3 is TGCGCCAGCAGCCAAGATTCTGGAATCACCGGGGAGCTGTTTTTT.

This clone appeared a single time. This sequence joins TRBV10-3 and TRBJ1-4; D is uncertain. CDR3 length: 14 residues. Trimming stripped 2 bases from V and 5 bases from J, with 9 bases between. From germline, CDR1 is ENHRY and CDR2 SYGVKD. As DNA, the CDR3 is TGTGCCATCAGTGAGGGCCTGGAAAATGAAAAACTGTTTTTT. This encodes CAISEGLENEKLFF.

The V and J genes are TRBV10-3 and TRBJ2-1, with TRBD2 matching over 10 bases. J was trimmed by 1 base and V by 1 base; bases with no gene match: 7. The germline gives CDR1 ENHRY, CDR2 SYGVKD. There are 18 residues in the CDR3. Written as DNA, the CDR3 is TGTGCCATCAGTGAGTGGAGACAGCGGGAGGGTTCCTACAATGAGCAGTTCTTC. Its translation is CAISEWRQREGSYNEQFF.